This is a list of T cell receptor beta chains from one sample in a study of T cell clonotyping in hematopoietic cell transplantation. Clones were read by immunoSEQ multiplex PCR, and TCRdb kept only the in-frame ones, dropping some. Altogether about 11,000 clones are present, roughly half being singletons, with the ten largest covering approximately 9.3%. Material: PBMCs, obtained 30 days after allogeneic stem cell transplant. These receptors all come from a male patient in his fifties or sixties who had an allogeneic stem cell transplant from an unrelated donor, so the T cells may come from the graft donor. Some clones in this sample may be carry-over from other donors' samples. CDR3s include the opening cysteine and the closing phenylalanine or tryptophan. A D gene is named only where the DNA matches it firmly. The size of a clone is reported for some rows only, either as once, few or many, or as a class for expanded clones.

TRBJ2-2,.,TRBV11-2,.,TGTGCCAGCAGCAACTGGGACACGGGTGTTACCGGGGAGCTGTTTTTT,CASSNWDTGVTGELFF
TRBJ2-5,.,TRBV5-6,TRBD2,TGTGCCAGCAGCTTAGCGCTAGCGGGAGAGACCCAGTACTTC,CASSLALAGETQYF
TRBJ1-5,few,TRBV27,.,TGTGCCATTCCTGGGGTAGTCAATCAGCCCCAGCATTTT,CAIPGVVNQPQHF
TRBJ2-7,.,TRBV7-2,.,TGTGCCAGCAGCTTAGAGTTGTCAGCTCCCGAGCAGTACTTC,CASSLELSAPEQYF
TRBJ1-5,.,TRBV6-5,.,TGTGCCAGCAGTTACAACAGCAATCAGCCCCAGCATTTT,CASSYNSNQPQHF
TRBJ1-5,.,TRBV30,TRBD1,TGTGCCTGGGGCACGGGACAGGGGAATCAGCCCCAGCATTTT,CAWGTGQGNQPQHF
TRBJ2-7,.,TRBV11-2,TRBD1,TGTGCCAGCAGCTCGACAGGGATCTACGAGCAGTACTTC,CASSSTGIYEQYF
TRBJ1-2,.,TRBV5-6,.,TGTGCCAGCAGCTTGGGGGGGACAGGCTACACCTTC,CASSLGGTGYTF
TRBJ2-7,hyperexpanded,TRBV5-6,.,TGTGCCAGCAGCTCGGAATTCAGGGCTTACGAGCAGTACTTC,CASSSEFRAYEQYF
TRBJ2-7,.,TRBV2,TRBD2,TGTGCCAGCAAAGAGGAAGCGGGGCCTCACTACGAGCAGTACTTC,CASKEEAGPHYEQYF
TRBJ1-5,few,TRBV30,.,TGTGCCTGGACGACAGGCAATCAGCCCCAGCATTTT,CAWTTGNQPQHF
TRBJ1-5,.,TRBV7-9,.,TGTGCCAGCAGCGCCGGACTTGGAGGTCAGCCCCAGCATTTT,CASSAGLGGQPQHF
TRBJ1-5,.,TRBV6-1,.,TGTGCCAGCAGTCAGGTTGACAATCAGCCCCAGCATTTT,CASSQVDNQPQHF
TRBJ1-1,.,TRBV2,TRBD1,TGTGCCAGCAGAGGGGACAGGGAGGACACTGAAGCTTTCTTT,CASRGDREDTEAFF
TRBJ2-5,.,TRBV29-1,TRBD2,TGCAGCGTTGTAGCGGCCGGGGGGGAGACCCAGTACTTC,CSVVAAGGETQYF
TRBJ1-2,large,TRBV7-2,.,TGTGCCAGCAGCTTGAACCGACAGCCGAACTATGGCTACACCTTC,CASSLNRQPNYGYTF
TRBJ1-5,few,TRBV30,TRBD1,TGTGCCTGGGCAGGGGGCTACGGTCAGCCCCAGCATTTT,CAWAGGYGQPQHF
TRBJ2-7,few,TRBV25-1,.,TGTGCCAGCAGTGAGCCCAGCGCCCCGTACGAGCAGTACTTC,CASSEPSAPYEQYF
TRBJ1-6,.,TRBV7-2,.,TGTGCCAGCAGCCAATGGCAGGTGAAGAATTCACCCCTCCACTTT,CASSQWQVKNSPLHF
TRBJ2-3,once,TRBV28,.,TGTGCCACCATTAGACTTAGCACAGATACGCAGTATTTT,CATIRLSTDTQYF
TRBJ2-7,.,TRBV28,TRBD2,TGTGCCAGCAGTTTATTCCGCGGGGGGACCTACGAGCAGTACTTC,CASSLFRGGTYEQYF
TRBJ2-5,.,TRBV2,TRBD1,TGTGCCAGCGTTAGGGACAGAGGAGAAGAGACCCAGTACTTC,CASVRDRGEETQYF
TRBJ2-6,medium-sized,TRBV29-1,.,TGCAGCGTTGTAAGTCAAGCCTCTGGGGCCAACGTCCTGACTTTC,CSVVSQASGANVLTF
TRBJ2-6,.,TRBV14,.,TGTGCCAGCAGCCAAGCTACGGGCACGGCCCTGACTTTC,CASSQATGTALTF
TRBJ1-2,.,TRBV25-1,.,TGTGCCAGTGGACAGAACTATGGCTACACCTTC,CASGQNYGYTF
TRBJ1-2,.,TRBV6-5,.,TGTGCCAGCAGTTACTCCCCCCGAGTGAGCGGCTACACCTTC,CASSYSPRVSGYTF
TRBJ1-5,.,TRBV19,.,TGTGCCAGTACCTGGAATTCCAATCAGCCCCAGCATTTT,CASTWNSNQPQHF
TRBJ2-2,.,TRBV29-1,TRBD2,TGCAGCGGGACCGGGGGGGCGAACACCGGGGAGCTGTTTTTT,CSGTGGANTGELFF
TRBJ1-6,once,TRBV30,TRBD1,TGTGCCTGGAGAAGAGGTCTTGGACAGGGGGTTTCACCCCTCCACTTT,CAWRRGLGQGVSPLHF
TRBJ1-2,.,TRBV2,.,TGTGCCAGCAGTGAGGGGGAGGCCCATAACTATGGCTACACCTTC,CASSEGEAHNYGYTF
TRBJ1-5,once,TRBV25-1,.,TGTGCCAGCAGTGTTGACGGGAATCAGCCCCAGCATTTT,CASSVDGNQPQHF
TRBJ2-1,.,TRBV29-1,.,TGCAGCGTTCCGGGCCACCTGCACAATGAGCAGTTCTTC,CSVPGHLHNEQFF
TRBJ1-4,.,TRBV4-2,.,TGTGCCAGCAGCCGCGTGGGGGAAAAACTGTTTTTT,CASSRVGEKLFF
TRBJ2-1,few,TRBV7-3,.,TGTGCCAGCAGCCTCACTAGGGTGCAGTTCTTC,CASSLTRVQFF
TRBJ1-6,.,TRBV28,.,TGTGCCAGCAGTTTAACCGGGGGTAGTTCACCCCTCCACTTT,CASSLTGGSSPLHF
TRBJ2-1,once,TRBV25-1,.,TGTGCCAGCAGTGGACAGTCCTACAATGAGCAGTTCTTC,CASSGQSYNEQFF
TRBJ1-3,.,TRBV30,.,TGTGCCTGGGGAGGAGGAACTGGAAACACCATATATTTT,CAWGGGTGNTIYF
TRBJ2-3,few,TRBV5-1,TRBD1,TGCGCCAGCAGCTTGACAGGGGCAAACACAGATACGCAGTATTTT,CASSLTGANTDTQYF
TRBJ1-2,few,TRBV5-1,.,TGCGCCAGCAGCTTCGCGGGTGGCTACACCTTC,CASSFAGGYTF
TRBJ1-2,few,TRBV7-6,.,TGTGCCAGCAGCTTGAATCCAGGGAGTGGCTACACCTTC,CASSLNPGSGYTF
TRBJ2-7,few,TRBV7-2,.,TGTGCCAGCAGCCGCGGTGAATTCTACGAGCAGTACTTC,CASSRGEFYEQYF
TRBJ2-1,.,TRBV30,TRBD2,TGTGCCTGGAGCACTAGCGGGGGACACAATGAGCAGTTCTTC,CAWSTSGGHNEQFF
TRBJ2-1,.,TRBV30,.,TGTGCCTGGAGTCGGACACTTACCTACAATGAGCAGTTCTTC,CAWSRTLTYNEQFF
TRBJ1-1,.,TRBV7-9,.,TGTGCCAGCAGCTCCCGAGGGGGGAAGGGGATGAACACTGAAGCTTTCTTT,CASSSRGGKGMNTEAFF
TRBJ2-3,.,TRBV5-1,.,TGCGCCAGCAGCTTGTTGCAGCGGGCCACAGATACGCAGTATTTT,CASSLLQRATDTQYF
TRBJ2-1,few,TRBV27,.,TGTGCCAGCAGTTTTCGGGAACCAGCCTACAATGAGCAGTTCTTC,CASSFREPAYNEQFF
TRBJ2-7,.,TRBV30,.,TGTGCCTGGAGCGCAGGAGGGGCAGGTTACGAGCAGTACTTC,CAWSAGGAGYEQYF
TRBJ1-4,.,TRBV7-4,TRBD1,TGTGCCAGCAGCTCTAGGACAGGCGAGGGTGAAAAACTGTTTTTT,CASSSRTGEGEKLFF
TRBJ1-6,few,TRBV7-9,.,TGTGCCAGCAGCTTAGCAAGTCAGGTATCATTGTCCTATAATTCACCCCTCCACTTT,CASSLASQVSLSYNSPLHF
TRBJ1-1,.,TRBV6-5,.,TGTGCCAGCAGCCAACTGTGGGTCCCTGAAGCTTTCTTT,CASSQLWVPEAFF
TRBJ2-7,.,TRBV4-2,TRBD2,TGTGCCAGCAGGGGGAGCGGGAGCTACGAGCAGTACTTC,CASRGSGSYEQYF
TRBJ2-3,.,TRBV28,TRBD2,TGTGCCAGCAGATCACATAGCGGGAGTCCAGATACGCAGTATTTT,CASRSHSGSPDTQYF
TRBJ1-5,.,TRBV30,TRBD1,TGTGCCTGGAGTGGAGGACAGGGGTTTTGGCCCCAGCATTTT,CAWSGGQGFWPQHF
TRBJ2-5,few,TRBV30,TRBD2,TGTGCCTCGACTAGCGGACTAGAGACCCAGTACTTC,CASTSGLETQYF